Following are 4 T cell receptor beta chains from one sample sequenced in a study of T cell responses to AZD1222 COVID-19 vaccine. Method: immunoSEQ multiplex PCR; TCRdb's copy keeps in-frame clones and lacks some. The repertoire includes around 120,000 clones, roughly 93% of them detected once, and around 1.4% sits in the top ten. The specimen was peripheral blood, collected 28 days after the second AZD1222 dose. Every receptor here comes from an adult who received the AZD1222 COVID-19 vaccine.

The chain has TRBV6-5 and TRBJ1-6; possibly TRBD1 for D (5 bases). Germline CDR1 and CDR2: MNHEY and SVGAGI. Trimming removed 7 bases at V and 4 bases at J, with 11 bases between. The CDR3 consists of 14 residues. In DNA form, the CDR3 reads TGTGCCAGCATGGGGGTTTATTATAATTCACCCCTCCACTTT. Its translation: CASMGVYYNSPLHF.

The chain combines TRBV10-3 with TRBJ1-6; D not certain. The CDR3 totals 16 residues. With 3 bases removed from V and 2 bases from J, the gap between germline ends came to 11 bases. Germline V gene lookup returns CDR1 ENHRY and CDR2 SYGVKD. CDR3: CAISENKGTYNSPLHF. The CDR3 DNA reads as TGTGCCATCAGTGAAAACAAGGGCACCTATAATTCACCCCTCCACTTT.

V gene TRBV6-5 combines with J gene TRBJ2-1, with 13 bases aligning to TRBD2. The CDR3 sequence is 15 residues long. The germline gives CDR1 MNHEY, CDR2 SVGAGI. V lost 8 bases and J lost 7; bases outside the gene matches: 8. The CDR3 bases are TGTGCCAGCTGGGGGGGGACTAGCGGGAAGAATGAGCAGTTCTTC. Amino acid sequence: CASWGGTSGKNEQFF.

The rearrangement joins TRBV7-9 to TRBJ2-2; D not certain. Trimming removed 2 bases at V and 3 bases at J, with 7 bases between. The CDR3 sequence is 14 residues long. Germline CDR1 and CDR2: SEHNR and FQNEAQ (reference sequence). The CDR3 loop is CASSLSRDTGELFF. The CDR3 DNA reads TGTGCCAGCAGCTTAAGCAGAGACACCGGGGAGCTGTTTTTT. Combining the CDR3 with reference TRBV7-9 and TRBJ2-2 gives the whole variable domain DTGVSQNPRHKITKRGQNVTFRCDPISEHNRLYWYRQTLGQGPEFLTYFQNEAQLEKSRLLSDRFSAERPKGSFSTLEIQRTEQGDSAMYLCASSLSRDTGELFFGEGSRLTVL.